The clone carrying this TCR beta chain was seen at least ten times. These data originate in a study of human T cells and chemical hapten exposure. On the study more broadly: Weekly administration of diphenylcyclopropenone to the scalp of patients continued throughout the approximately 24-week study.

Time point in this sample: patch test 1, 2 weeks after DPC sensitization. Treatment noted: therapeutic diphenylcyclopropenone sensitization with weekly scalp DPC. Using its own MiXCR run on the RACE reads, TCRdb lists one record per CDR3 protein. The sample holds roughly 120,000 distinct CDR3 sequences, roughly 15% seen once. Germline V gene lookup returns CDR1 MNHEY and CDR2 SVGEGT. Trimming removed 6 bases at V and 6 bases at J, with 15 bases between. This CDR3 has 13 residues. V gene TRBV6-2 or TRBV6-3 combines with J gene TRBJ2-7; D remains ambiguous. This sequence was found in a man aged 18 to 30 with alopecia areata. Some clones in this sample may be carry-over from other donors' samples. Sequenced material: whole blood, taken in connection with sensitization to the hapten diphenylcyclopropenone (DPC). For the CDR3, the DNA is TGTGCCAGCAGCCTAATTCACGGGCGCGAGCAGTACTTC. Encoded protein: CASSLIHGREQYF.